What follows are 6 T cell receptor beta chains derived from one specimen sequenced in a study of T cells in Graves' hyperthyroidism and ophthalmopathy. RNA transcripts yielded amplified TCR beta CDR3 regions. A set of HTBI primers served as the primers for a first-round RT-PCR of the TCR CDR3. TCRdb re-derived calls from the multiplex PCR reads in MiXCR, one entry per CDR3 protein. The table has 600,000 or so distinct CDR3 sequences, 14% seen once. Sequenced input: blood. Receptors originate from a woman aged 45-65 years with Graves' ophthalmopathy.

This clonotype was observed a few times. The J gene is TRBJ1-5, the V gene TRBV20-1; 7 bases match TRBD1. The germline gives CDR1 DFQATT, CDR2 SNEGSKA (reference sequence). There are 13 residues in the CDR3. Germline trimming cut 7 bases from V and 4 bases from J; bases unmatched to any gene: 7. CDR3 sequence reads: CSVQTGTNQPQHF. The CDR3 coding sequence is TGCAGTGTTCAGACAGGGACTAATCAGCCCCAGCATTTT.

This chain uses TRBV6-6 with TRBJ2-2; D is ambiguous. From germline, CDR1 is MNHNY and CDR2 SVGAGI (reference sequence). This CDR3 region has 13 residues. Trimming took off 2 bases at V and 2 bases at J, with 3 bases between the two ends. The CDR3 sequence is CASSYVNTGELFF. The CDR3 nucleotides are TGTGCCAGCAGTTACGTTAACACCGGGGAGCTGTTTTTT.

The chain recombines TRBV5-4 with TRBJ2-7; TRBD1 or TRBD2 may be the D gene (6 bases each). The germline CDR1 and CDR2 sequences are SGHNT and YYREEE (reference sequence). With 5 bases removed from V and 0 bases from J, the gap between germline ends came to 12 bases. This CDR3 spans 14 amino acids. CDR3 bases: TGTGCCAGCAGGACTAGAGGGGGCTCCTACGAGCAGTACTTC. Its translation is CASRTRGGSYEQYF.

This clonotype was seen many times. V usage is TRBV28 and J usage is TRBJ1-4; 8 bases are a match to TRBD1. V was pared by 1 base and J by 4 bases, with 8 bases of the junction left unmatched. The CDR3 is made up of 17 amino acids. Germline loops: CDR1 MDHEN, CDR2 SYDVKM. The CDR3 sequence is CASSLYYQGAGNEKLFF. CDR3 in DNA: TGTGCCAGCAGTTTATACTACCAGGGGGCCGGTAATGAAAAACTGTTTTTT.

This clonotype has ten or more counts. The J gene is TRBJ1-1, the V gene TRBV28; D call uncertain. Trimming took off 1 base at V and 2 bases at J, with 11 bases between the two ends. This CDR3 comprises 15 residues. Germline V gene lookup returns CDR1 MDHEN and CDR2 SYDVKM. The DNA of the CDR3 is TGTGCCAGCAGTTTATCTCTTACAGCTAACACTGAAGCTTTCTTT. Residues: CASSLSLTANTEAFF.

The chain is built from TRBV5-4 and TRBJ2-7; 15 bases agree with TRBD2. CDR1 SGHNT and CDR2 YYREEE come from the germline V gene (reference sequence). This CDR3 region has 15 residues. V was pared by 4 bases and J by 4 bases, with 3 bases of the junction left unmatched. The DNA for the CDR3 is TGTGCCAGCAGCACCGGGACTAGCGGGGGGTACGAGCAGTACTTC. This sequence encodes CASSTGTSGGYEQYF. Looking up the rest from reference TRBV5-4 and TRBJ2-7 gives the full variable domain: ETGVTQSPTHLIKTRGQQVTLRCSSQSGHNTVSWYQQALGQGPQFIFQYYREEENGRGNFPPRFSGLQFPNYSSELNVNALELDDSALYLCASSTGTSGGYEQYFGPGTRLTVT.